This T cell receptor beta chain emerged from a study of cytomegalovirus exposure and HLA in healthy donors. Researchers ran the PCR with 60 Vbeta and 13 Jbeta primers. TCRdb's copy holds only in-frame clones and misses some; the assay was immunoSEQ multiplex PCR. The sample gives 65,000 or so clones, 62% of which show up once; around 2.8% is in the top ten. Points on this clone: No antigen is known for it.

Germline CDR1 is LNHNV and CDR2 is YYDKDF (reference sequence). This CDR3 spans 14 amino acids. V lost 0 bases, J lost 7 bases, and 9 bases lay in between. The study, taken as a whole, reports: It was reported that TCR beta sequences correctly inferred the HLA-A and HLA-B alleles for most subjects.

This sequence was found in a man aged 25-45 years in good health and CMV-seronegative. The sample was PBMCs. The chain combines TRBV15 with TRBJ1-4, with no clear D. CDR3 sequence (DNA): TGTGCCACCAGCAGAGACAGCGCGATTGAAAAACTGTTTTTT. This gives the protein CATSRDSAIEKLFF.